This T cell receptor beta chain stems from a study of T cell changes during pregnancy in multiple sclerosis. TCRdb keeps only in-frame clones here, not all; method: immunoSEQ multiplex PCR. The sample shows about 100,000 clones, around 92% of them seen only once. The length of the CDR3 is 15 residues. Losses at the gene ends were 2 bases for V and 5 bases for J; bases not matched to a gene: 6. Per the germline V gene, CDR1 is LNHDA and CDR2 is SQIVND (reference sequence). This specimen was peripheral blood, taken after pregnancy. The origin of this receptor is a female donor with multiple sclerosis, enrolled in a pregnancy study. The chain joins TRBV19 to TRBJ2-1; 7 bases are shared with TRBD2. Written as DNA, the CDR3 is TGTGCCAGTAGTATACTCGCGGGAGTCGACAATGAGCAGTTCTTC. Its translation is CASSILAGVDNEQFF.